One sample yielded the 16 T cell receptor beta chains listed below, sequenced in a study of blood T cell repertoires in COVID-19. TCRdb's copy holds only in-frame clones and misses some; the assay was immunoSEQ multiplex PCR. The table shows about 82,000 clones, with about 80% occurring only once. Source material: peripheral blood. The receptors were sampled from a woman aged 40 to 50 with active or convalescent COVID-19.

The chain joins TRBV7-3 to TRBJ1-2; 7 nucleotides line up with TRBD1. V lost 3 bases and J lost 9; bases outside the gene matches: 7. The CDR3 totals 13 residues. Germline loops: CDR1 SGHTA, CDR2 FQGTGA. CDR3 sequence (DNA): TGTGCCAGCAGCTTGAACAGGGGAGGAAGCTACACCTTC. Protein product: CASSLNRGGSYTF.

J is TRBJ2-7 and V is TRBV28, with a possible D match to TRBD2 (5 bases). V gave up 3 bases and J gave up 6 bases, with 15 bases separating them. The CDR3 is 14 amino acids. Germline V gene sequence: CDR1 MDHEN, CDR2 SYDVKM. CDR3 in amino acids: CASSLGLAVAEQYF. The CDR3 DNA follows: TGTGCCAGCAGTTTGGGCCTAGCCGTCGCCGAGCAGTACTTC.

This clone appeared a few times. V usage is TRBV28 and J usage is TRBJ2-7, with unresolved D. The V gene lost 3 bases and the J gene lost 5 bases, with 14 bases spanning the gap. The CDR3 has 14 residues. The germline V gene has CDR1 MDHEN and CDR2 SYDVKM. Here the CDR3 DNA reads TGTGCCAGCAGTTTCAGGCAACCTCTGGACGAGCAGTACTTC. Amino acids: CASSFRQPLDEQYF.

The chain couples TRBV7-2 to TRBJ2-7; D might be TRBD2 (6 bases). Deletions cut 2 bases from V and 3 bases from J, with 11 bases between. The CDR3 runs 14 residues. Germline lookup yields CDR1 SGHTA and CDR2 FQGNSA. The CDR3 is CASSLSMGGYEQYF. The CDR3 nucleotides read TGTGCCAGCAGCTTATCTATGGGGGGCTACGAGCAGTACTTC.

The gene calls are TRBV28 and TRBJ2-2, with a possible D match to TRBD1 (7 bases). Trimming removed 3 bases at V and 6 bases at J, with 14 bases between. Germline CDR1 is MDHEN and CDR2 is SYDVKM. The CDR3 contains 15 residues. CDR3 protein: CASSLGQPGAGELFF. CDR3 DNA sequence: TGTGCCAGCAGTTTGGGACAGCCGGGAGCCGGGGAGCTGTTTTTT.

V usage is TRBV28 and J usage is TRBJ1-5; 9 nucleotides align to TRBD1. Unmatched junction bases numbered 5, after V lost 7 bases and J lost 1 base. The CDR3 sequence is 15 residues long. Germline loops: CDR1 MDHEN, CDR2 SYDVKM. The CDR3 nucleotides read TGTGCCAGCATCGATGGACAGGGGAGCAATCAGCCCCAGCATTTT. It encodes CASIDGQGSNQPQHF.

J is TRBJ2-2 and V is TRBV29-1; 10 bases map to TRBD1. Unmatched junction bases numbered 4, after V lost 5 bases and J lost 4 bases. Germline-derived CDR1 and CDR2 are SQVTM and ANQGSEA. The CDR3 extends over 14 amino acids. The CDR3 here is CSVTGTGVTGELFF. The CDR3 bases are TGCAGCGTTACCGGGACAGGGGTCACCGGGGAGCTGTTTTTT.

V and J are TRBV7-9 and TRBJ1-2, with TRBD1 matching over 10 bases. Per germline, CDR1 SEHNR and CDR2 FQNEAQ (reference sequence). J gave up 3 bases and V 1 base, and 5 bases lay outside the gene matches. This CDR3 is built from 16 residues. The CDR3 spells CASSLGQGAMDYGYTF. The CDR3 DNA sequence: TGTGCCAGCAGCTTAGGACAGGGGGCCATGGACTATGGCTACACCTTC.

CDR3 amino acids: CASSLEQTNSPLHF. In nucleotides, the CDR3 is TGTGCCAGCAGCTTAGAACAGACCAATTCACCCCTCCACTTT. The rearrangement joins TRBV7-9 to TRBJ1-6, with unresolved D. The CDR3 is made up of 14 amino acids. Trimming took 1 base from V and 7 from J, leaving 8 bases between them. The V gene's germline CDR1 is SEHNR and CDR2 FQNEAQ (reference sequence).

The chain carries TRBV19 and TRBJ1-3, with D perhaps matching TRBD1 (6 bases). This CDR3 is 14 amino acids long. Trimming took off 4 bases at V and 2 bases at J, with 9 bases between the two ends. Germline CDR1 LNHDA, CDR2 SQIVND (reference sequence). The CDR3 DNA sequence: TGTGCCAGTAGTACCCGGGACACTGGAAACACCATATATTTT. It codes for CASSTRDTGNTIYF.

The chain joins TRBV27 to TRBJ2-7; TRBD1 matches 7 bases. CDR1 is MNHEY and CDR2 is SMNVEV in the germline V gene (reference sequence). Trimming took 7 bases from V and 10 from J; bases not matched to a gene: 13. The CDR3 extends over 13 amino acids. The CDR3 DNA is TGTGCCAGCACGCCTACAGGGGTTGCGGCTCAGTACTTC. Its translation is CASTPTGVAAQYF.

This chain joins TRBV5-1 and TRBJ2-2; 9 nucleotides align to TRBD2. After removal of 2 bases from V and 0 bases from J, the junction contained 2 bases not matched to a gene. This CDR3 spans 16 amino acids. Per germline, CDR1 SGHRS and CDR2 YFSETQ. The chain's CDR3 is CASSFGLASNTGELFF. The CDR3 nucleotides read TGCGCCAGCAGCTTTGGACTAGCGTCGAACACCGGGGAGCTGTTTTTT.

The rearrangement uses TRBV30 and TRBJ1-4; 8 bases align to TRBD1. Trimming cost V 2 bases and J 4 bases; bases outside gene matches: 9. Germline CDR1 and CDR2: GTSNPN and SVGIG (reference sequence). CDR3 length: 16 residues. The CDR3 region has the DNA TGTGCCTGGAGTACCCGGACAGGGATTGATAATGAAAAACTGTTTTTT. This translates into CAWSTRTGIDNEKLFF.

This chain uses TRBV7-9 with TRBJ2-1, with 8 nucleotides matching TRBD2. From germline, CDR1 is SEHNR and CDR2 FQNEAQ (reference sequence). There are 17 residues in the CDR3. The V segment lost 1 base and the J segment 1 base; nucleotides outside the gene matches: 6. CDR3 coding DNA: TGTGCCAGCAGCTTAGGATCTAGCGGGTTTTCCTACAATGAGCAGTTCTTC. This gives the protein CASSLGSSGFSYNEQFF.

The DNA for the CDR3 is TGCGCCAGCAGCCAACAGGGTGGAAGTGAAAAACTGTTTTTT. Amino acids: CASSQQGGSEKLFF. The chain couples TRBV4-3 to TRBJ1-4, with D possibly matching TRBD1 (5 bases). Germline CDR1 LGHNA, CDR2 YSLEER. Trimming took 2 bases from V and 7 from J, leaving 11 bases between them. CDR3 length equals 14 residues.

This chain's CDR3 is CASSGGGAFYAAKNIQYF. In nucleotides, the CDR3 is TGTGCCAGCAGTGGAGGGGGGGCCTTTTATGCAGCCAAAAACATTCAGTACTTC. The gene calls are TRBV2 and TRBJ2-4; D might be TRBD2 (7 bases). V shed 4 bases and J shed 0 bases, with 19 bases lying between them. The CDR3 has 18 residues. CDR1 and CDR2 from the germline V gene are SNHLY and FYNNEI.